These 22 T cell receptor beta chains were sequenced from one sample in a study of shared clonotypes between healthy human individuals. Assay used: immunoSEQ multiplex PCR; TCRdb lists only in-frame clones, some missing. Of millions of clones in the sample, more than 80% are singletons; the top ten hold around 0.15%. Material: naive CD4+ T cells sorted from blood. As for subset: CD45RA+ positively selected. These receptors were obtained from a man aged 18 to 35 in good health.

V gene TRBV9 combines with J gene TRBJ2-5; 8 bases are a match to TRBD1. CDR1 and CDR2 from the germline V gene are SGDLS and YYNGEE. The CDR3 consists of 14 residues. The V gene end was trimmed by 4 bases and the J gene end by 4 bases; junction bases not matched to a gene: 6. CDR3 amino acids: CASSSRQGIETQYF. For the CDR3, the DNA is TGTGCCAGCAGCAGTCGACAGGGGATAGAGACCCAGTACTTC.

The V gene is TRBV7-6, the J gene TRBJ2-3, with D possibly being TRBD2 (5 bases). The V gene lost 5 bases and the J gene lost 6 bases, with 18 bases spanning the gap. Germline V lookup: CDR1 SGHVS, CDR2 FNYEAQ. CDR3 length equals 15 residues. The CDR3 sequence: CASSLQRPTGDTQYF. The CDR3 coding sequence is TGTGCCAGCAGCCTTCAGCGGCCCACCGGGGATACGCAGTATTTT.

This clone was found once. Within the sample, other DNA sequences also encode this same CDR3. V usage is TRBV18 and J usage is TRBJ2-7, with a possible D match to TRBD1 (6 bases). Trimming removed 2 bases from V and 3 bases from J, with 8 bases in between. Per germline, CDR1 KGHSH and CDR2 LQKENI. The CDR3 runs to 13 residues. This CDR3 is CASSPGGIYEQYF. The CDR3, as DNA: TGTGCCAGCTCACCAGGGGGCATCTACGAGCAGTACTTC. Supplemented by reference TRBV18 and TRBJ2-7, the full variable domain reads NAGVMQNPRHLVRRRGQEARLRCSPMKGHSHVYWYRQLPEEGLKFMVYLQKENIIDESGMPKERFSAEFPKEGPSILRIQQVVRGDSAAYFCASSPGGIYEQYFGPGTRLTVT.

This rearrangement joins TRBV7-9 to TRBJ2-7; TRBD2 is a possible D gene (5 bases). Germline V gene data show CDR1 as SEHNR and CDR2 as FQNEAQ (reference sequence). The V end lost 3 bases, the J end lost 6 bases, and 15 bases lay between the germline ends. The CDR3 sequence is 14 residues long. The CDR3 here is CASSFSVLLGEQYF. In DNA form, the CDR3 reads TGTGCCAGCAGCTTTAGCGTTCTATTGGGCGAGCAGTACTTC.

V is TRBV5-1 and J is TRBJ2-7; D could derive from TRBD1 or TRBD2 (5 bases each). Germline V gene sequence: CDR1 SGHRS, CDR2 YFSETQ. This CDR3 comprises 15 residues. The V and J ends lost 7 bases and 1 base respectively, with 18 bases between them. In DNA, the CDR3 is TGCGCCAGCGACCACCGGGGAAGGGGATCCTACGAGCAGTACTTC. Its translation is CASDHRGRGSYEQYF.

The chain carries TRBV5-4 and TRBJ2-1, with 8 bases that match TRBD1. The junction had 6 bases not matched to a gene; V was cut back by 4 bases and J by 6 bases. The CDR3 length is 14 residues. The germline V gene encodes CDR1 SGHNT and CDR2 YYREEE (reference sequence). The CDR3 protein is CASSVGQGINEQFF. The CDR3 DNA sequence: TGTGCCAGCAGCGTTGGACAGGGTATCAATGAGCAGTTCTTC. Supplemented by reference TRBV5-4 and TRBJ2-1, the full variable domain reads ETGVTQSPTHLIKTRGQQVTLRCSSQSGHNTVSWYQQALGQGPQFIFQYYREEENGRGNFPPRFSGLQFPNYSSELNVNALELDDSALYLCASSVGQGINEQFFGPGTRLTVL.

The chain has TRBV18 and TRBJ1-2, with no clear D. This CDR3 has 15 amino acids. Trimming removed 6 bases at V and 4 bases at J, with 18 bases between. Germline loops: CDR1 KGHSH, CDR2 LQKENI. DNA of the CDR3: TGTGCCAGCTCCGTAGACAACACGCGGGGCTATGGCTACACCTTC. Translation gives CASSVDNTRGYGYTF.

The gene calls are TRBV5-1 and TRBJ1-6, with unresolved D. The CDR3 consists of 13 residues. Germline CDR1 is SGHRS and CDR2 is YFSETQ. V shed 4 bases and J shed 10 bases, with 12 bases lying between them. CDR3 loop: CASSPTMGSPLHF. In DNA, the CDR3 is TGCGCCAGCAGCCCGACAATGGGCTCACCCCTCCACTTT.

The chain combines TRBV5-1 with TRBJ1-1; 11 bases match TRBD1. V gave up 0 bases and J gave up 5 bases; unmatched junction bases: 9. The germline CDR1 and CDR2 sequences are SGHRS and YFSETQ. This CDR3 has 17 amino acids. The CDR3 here is CASSLDFGTGGKTEAFF. CDR3 bases: TGCGCCAGCAGCTTGGATTTTGGGACAGGGGGGAAAACTGAAGCTTTCTTT.

CDR3 DNA: TGTGCCAGCAGGCGCACCCGGGGGGGTGAGGAAAAACTGTTTTTT. Its protein product is CASRRTRGGEEKLFF. V is TRBV6-1 and J is TRBJ1-4; the D gene is possibly TRBD1 (5 bases). The V gene lost 6 bases and the J gene lost 8 bases, with 19 bases spanning the gap. This CDR3 is built from 15 residues. Per the germline V gene, CDR1 is MNHNS and CDR2 is SASEGT.

This rearrangement joins TRBV2 to TRBJ2-3; D may be TRBD2 (6 bases). With 4 bases removed from V and 2 bases from J, the gap between germline ends came to 10 bases. Germline V gives CDR1 SNHLY, CDR2 FYNNEI. The CDR3 contains 14 residues. This chain's CDR3 is CASSAGLNTDTQYF. The CDR3 coding sequence is TGTGCCAGCAGTGCGGGACTCAACACAGATACGCAGTATTTT.

The V and J genes are TRBV11-1 and TRBJ2-1, with 8 bases aligning to TRBD2. Per the germline V gene, CDR1 is SGHAT and CDR2 is FQDESV (reference sequence). Unmatched junction bases numbered 5, after V lost 4 bases and J lost 3 bases. There are 15 residues in the CDR3. CDR3 nucleotides: TGTGCCAGCAGCTCGTTTAGCGGGAACTACAATGAGCAGTTCTTC. Translating it yields CASSSFSGNYNEQFF.

J is TRBJ2-7 and V is TRBV18; D may be TRBD1 or TRBD2 (5 bases each). V was clipped by 0 bases and J by 0 bases, with 12 bases between them. The germline V gene has CDR1 KGHSH and CDR2 LQKENI. The CDR3 sequence is 16 residues long. This CDR3 reads CASSPPGRDLSYEQYF. The DNA of the CDR3 is TGTGCCAGCTCACCACCAGGACGGGACCTCTCCTACGAGCAGTACTTC.

The rearrangement links TRBV5-5 to TRBJ2-3, with TRBD2 matching over 14 bases. With 0 bases clipped from V and 4 bases from J, the junction kept 13 bases outside the gene matches. Germline V gene lookup returns CDR1 SGHKS and CDR2 YYEKEE (reference sequence). The CDR3 length is 20 residues. The CDR3 protein is CASSLARLAGGRESADTQYF. For the CDR3, the DNA is TGTGCCAGCAGCTTGGCCCGACTAGCGGGAGGGCGTGAGTCGGCAGATACGCAGTATTTT.

J is TRBJ1-1 and V is TRBV6-5; 7 nucleotides agree with TRBD1. The CDR3 totals 14 residues. CDR1 and CDR2 from the germline V gene are MNHEY and SVGAGI. After removal of 2 bases from V and 8 bases from J, the junction contained 8 bases not matched to a gene. The CDR3 DNA reads TGTGCCAGCAGTTACCTGAAATCGGGACAGGAAGCTTTCTTT. Encoded protein: CASSYLKSGQEAFF.

Notes on this clone: This same CDR3 is encoded by further DNA sequences in the sample. The chain has TRBV5-1 and TRBJ1-1; D is ambiguous. The length of the CDR3 is 12 residues. The germline V gene has CDR1 SGHRS and CDR2 YFSETQ. The ends were cut back, 3 bases at V and 2 bases at J, with 5 bases in the middle. Here the CDR3 DNA reads TGCGCCAGCAGCTGGGGTAACACTGAAGCTTTCTTT. Translated: CASSWGNTEAFF.

This rearrangement joins TRBV6-5 to TRBJ2-7; tentative D call: TRBD1 (6 bases). This CDR3 is 14 amino acids long. Between the trimmed V and J ends, which lost 8 bases and 3 bases, there was a span of 17 bases. Per germline, CDR1 MNHEY and CDR2 SVGAGI. CDR3 residues: CASGDYRDNYEQYF. CDR3 DNA sequence: TGTGCCAGCGGAGATTACCGGGACAACTACGAGCAGTACTTC.

This chain joins TRBV14 and TRBJ1-2; 9 nucleotides match TRBD1. V lost 2 bases to trimming and J lost 5 bases; unmatched junction nucleotides: 6. The CDR3 has 15 residues. Germline values: CDR1 SGHDN, CDR2 FVKESK. Here the CDR3 DNA reads TGTGCCAGCAGCCAACCGGGGACAGGGCTTTATGGCTACACCTTC. This gives the protein CASSQPGTGLYGYTF.

J is TRBJ2-5 and V is TRBV5-1, with D possibly TRBD1 on 6 matching bases. There are 15 residues in the CDR3. Germline V lookup: CDR1 SGHRS, CDR2 YFSETQ. V was pared by 0 bases and J by 2 bases, with 11 bases between. CDR3 nucleotides: TGCGCCAGCAGCTTGGTCGGGACACTGCAAGAGACCCAGTACTTC. The encoded protein is CASSLVGTLQETQYF.

The chain links TRBV12-5 to TRBJ2-1; 10 bases line up with TRBD2. Germline V lookup: CDR1 LGHNT, CDR2 FRNRAP. The CDR3 consists of 20 residues. The ends lost 7 bases at V and 0 bases at J; junction bases unmatched: 18. Here the CDR3 DNA reads TGTGCTAGTGTTCGCCCCGGGGCTAGCGGGAGTCGTAGCTCCTACAATGAGCAGTTCTTC. This translates into CASVRPGASGSRSSYNEQFF.

Of note for this clone: Other DNA sequences in the same sample also yield this CDR3. The V and J genes are TRBV6-1 and TRBJ1-2; no definite D call. V lost 0 bases and J lost 4, with 12 bases in between. Germline CDR1 MNHNS, CDR2 SASEGT. This CDR3 spans 15 amino acids. CDR3 in DNA: TGTGCCAGCAGTGAAGCACTAGGAGGAGGCTATGGCTACACCTTC. This sequence encodes CASSEALGGGYGYTF.

This sequence joins TRBV5-5 and TRBJ1-2; D gene unclear. CDR3 size: 15 residues. Trimming shortened V by 2 bases and J by 0 bases, and 11 bases separated the two germline ends. Germline assignment: CDR1 SGHKS and CDR2 YYEKEE (reference sequence). The DNA for the CDR3 is TGTGCCAGCAGCTTAACGCGGACGGCTAACTATGGCTACACCTTC. This encodes CASSLTRTANYGYTF.